The rows below give T cell receptor beta chains drawn from one sample of a study of shared clonotypes between healthy human individuals. The method was immunoSEQ multiplex PCR; TCRdb's version includes in-frame clones alone and lacks a portion of them. The data hold about 1,900,000 clones, with over 85% observed a single time. The specimen sequenced was naive CD8+ T cells sorted from blood. These receptors all come from a young man in good health. Each CDR3 is given with its conserved first and last residue. Where a row states a size, it is once, few, many or the class of an expanded clone; other rows omit it.

clone size: NA
J gene: TRBJ1-1
V gene: TRBV25-1
CDR3 protein: CASSEFGGTALRNTEAFF

clone size: once
J gene: TRBJ2-7
V gene: TRBV4-1
CDR3 protein: CASSQVGSLGGAPYEQYF

clone size: NA
J gene: TRBJ2-7
V gene: TRBV11-3
CDR3 protein: CASSLVGHPYEQYF

clone size: NA
J gene: TRBJ2-1
V gene: TRBV4-1
CDR3 protein: CASSPSGLHNEQFF

clone size: NA
J gene: TRBJ1-2
V gene: TRBV5-6
CDR3 protein: CASREEGEVDGYTF

clone size: NA
J gene: TRBJ2-1
V gene: TRBV10-2
CDR3 protein: CASRETNSVEQFF

clone size: once
J gene: TRBJ2-7
V gene: TRBV7-2
CDR3 protein: CASSLGQGDYEQYF

clone size: NA
J gene: TRBJ2-1
V gene: TRBV2
CDR3 protein: CALQWDEQFF

clone size: NA
J gene: TRBJ2-5
V gene: TRBV5-1
CDR3 protein: CASSLITGENLKTQYF

clone size: NA
J gene: TRBJ2-7
V gene: TRBV9
CDR3 protein: CASSVGGPAYEQYF

clone size: NA
J gene: TRBJ2-3
V gene: TRBV6-5
CDR3 protein: CASSSPGQEGTDTQYF

clone size: NA
J gene: TRBJ1-1
V gene: TRBV30
CDR3 protein: CAWSAAPNTEAFF

clone size: NA
J gene: TRBJ1-2
V gene: TRBV6-5
CDR3 protein: CASSYRRSGALYTF

clone size: NA
J gene: TRBJ1-2
V gene: TRBV5-4
CDR3 protein: CASRNFEGHGYTF

clone size: NA
J gene: TRBJ2-3
V gene: TRBV28
CDR3 protein: CASSLIGGTDTQYF

clone size: NA
J gene: TRBJ2-7
V gene: TRBV19
CDR3 protein: CASSSLATSLGEQYF

clone size: NA
J gene: TRBJ2-2
V gene: TRBV5-1
CDR3 protein: CASSLTSGALTGELFF

clone size: NA
J gene: TRBJ1-5
V gene: TRBV28
CDR3 protein: CASSSPTDRSQHF

clone size: NA
J gene: TRBJ1-6
V gene: TRBV6-1
CDR3 protein: CASSAGQGLDSPLHF

clone size: NA
J gene: TRBJ2-1
V gene: TRBV18
CDR3 protein: CASSHIDRSSYNEQFF

clone size: NA
J gene: TRBJ2-5
V gene: TRBV2
CDR3 protein: CASSGGLDETQYF

clone size: NA
J gene: TRBJ2-3
V gene: TRBV6-5
CDR3 protein: CASSDLQKDTQYF

clone size: NA
J gene: TRBJ2-3
V gene: TRBV10-2
CDR3 protein: CASSDYGTSGSTDTQYF

clone size: NA
J gene: TRBJ1-4
V gene: TRBV5-1
CDR3 protein: CASSFRGGINPNEKLFF